This TCR beta chain was retrieved from a study of blood T cell repertoires in COVID-19. Study details: Italy, Spain and the United States were the sources of the convalescent and acute COVID-19 samples.

The protocol was immunoSEQ multiplex PCR, while the TCRdb copy is restricted to in-frame clones and leaves out a portion. The sample holds some 220,000 clones, 75% to 85% seen once. The trim removed 7 bases at V and 2 bases at J, leaving 6 bases unmatched. The germline V gene encodes CDR1 LNHDA and CDR2 SQIVND (reference sequence). This CDR3 has 15 residues. The source is a man aged 45-60 years with active or convalescent COVID-19. The V and J genes are TRBV19 and TRBJ1-5; 9 positions match TRBD1. Sequences were obtained from peripheral blood. DNA of the CDR3: TGTGCCAGTATTAACCGGGACAGGGGCAATCAGCCCCAGCATTTT. It yields the protein CASINRDRGNQPQHF.